This T cell receptor beta chain derives from a study of cytomegalovirus exposure and HLA in healthy donors. V dropped 3 bases and J dropped 3; count of bases not matched to a gene: 7. The CDR3 consists of 15 residues. CDR1 SGHNT and CDR2 YYREEE come from the germline V gene (reference sequence). Primers for the PCR totalled 60 Vbeta and 13 Jbeta. Clones were sequenced by immunoSEQ multiplex PCR, and TCRdb holds only the in-frame ones, with some missing. In the table there are about 150,000 clones, roughly 80% of which are singletons. The TCR was taken from a male donor in good health and CMV-seronegative. J is TRBJ2-7 and V is TRBV5-4; TRBD2 matches 9 bases. Sequences were obtained from PBMCs. In DNA, the CDR3 is TGTGCCAGCAGCTCCGGGACTAGCACTAGCTACGAGCAGTACTTC. The encoded protein is CASSSGTSTSYEQYF.